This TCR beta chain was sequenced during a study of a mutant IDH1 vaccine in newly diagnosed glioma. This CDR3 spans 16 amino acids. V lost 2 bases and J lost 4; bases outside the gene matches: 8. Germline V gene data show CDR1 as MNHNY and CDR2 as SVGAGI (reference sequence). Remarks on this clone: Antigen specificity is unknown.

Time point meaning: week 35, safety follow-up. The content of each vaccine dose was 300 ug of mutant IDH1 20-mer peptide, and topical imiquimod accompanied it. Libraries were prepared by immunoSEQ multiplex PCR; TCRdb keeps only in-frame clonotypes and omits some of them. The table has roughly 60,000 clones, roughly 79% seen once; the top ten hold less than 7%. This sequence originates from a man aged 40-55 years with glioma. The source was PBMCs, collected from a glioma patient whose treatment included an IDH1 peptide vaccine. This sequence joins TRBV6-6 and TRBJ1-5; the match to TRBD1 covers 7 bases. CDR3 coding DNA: TGTGCCAGCAGTTACCCAAGACAGGGAGGAAATCAGCCCCAGCATTTT. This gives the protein CASSYPRQGGNQPQHF.